This is a list of T cell receptor beta chains from one sample in a study of cytomegalovirus exposure and HLA in healthy donors. Method: immunoSEQ multiplex PCR; TCRdb's copy keeps in-frame clones and lacks some. The table lists about 190,000 clones, over 75% of them singletons. What was sequenced was PBMCs. These receptors originate from a man aged 50 or older in good health and CMV-seronegative. The CDR3 runs from the conserved cysteine through the conserved F or W. The D gene is left open where the match is weak. Size is omitted from some rows. Given values are once, few, many or a class for expanded clones.

abundance,v_gene,d_gene,j_gene,CDR3aa,CDR3nt
NA,TRBV14,NA,TRBJ1-1,CASSHNRLNTEAFF,TGTGCCAGCAGCCACAACAGGTTGAACACTGAAGCTTTCTTT
NA,TRBV10-3,NA,TRBJ2-7,CASTGNSYEQYF,TGTGCCTCCACCGGGAACTCCTACGAGCAGTACTTC
NA,TRBV9,NA,TRBJ1-1,CASSPSGLTNTEAFF,TGTGCCAGCAGCCCATCGGGACTTACGAACACTGAAGCCTTCTTT
NA,TRBV4-1,NA,TRBJ1-2,CASSQDLGQTFGYTF,TGCGCCAGCAGCCAAGATTTGGGCCAGACGTTCGGCTACACCTTC
once,TRBV5-1,NA,TRBJ1-2,CASSFTSTGYGYTF,TGCGCCAGCAGCTTTACTTCAACGGGCTATGGCTACACCTTC
NA,TRBV7-9,NA,TRBJ2-7,CSSSPSRGPGEQYF,TGTTCCAGCAGCCCCTCCAGGGGTCCGGGGGAGCAGTACTTC
few,TRBV7-8,NA,TRBJ1-2,CASSSLAATAGGYTF,TGTGCCAGCAGCTCCTTGGCCGCGACAGCGGGCGGCTACACCTTC
NA,TRBV19,NA,TRBJ2-7,CASSFTGNYEQYF,TGTGCCAGTAGTTTCACCGGGAACTACGAGCAGTACTTC
NA,TRBV5-1,TRBD2,TRBJ2-7,CASSLGSLAGGSYEQYF,TGCGCCAGCAGCTTGGGGTCCCTAGCGGGGGGGTCCTACGAGCAGTACTTC
NA,TRBV9,TRBD1,TRBJ2-7,CASSVGGTGEQYF,TGTGCCAGCAGCGTAGGGGGGACAGGCGAGCAGTACTTC
NA,TRBV5-6,NA,TRBJ1-1,CASSLDRLNTEAFF,TGTGCCAGCAGCTTGGACAGATTGAACACTGAAGCTTTCTTT
NA,TRBV15,TRBD2,TRBJ2-1,CATSRGVRGGQSVEQFF,TGTGCCACCAGCAGAGGCGTTCGGGGGGGCCAATCCGTTGAGCAGTTCTTC
NA,TRBV9,NA,TRBJ1-6,CASSTPAGGSYNSPLHF,TGTGCCAGCAGCACCCCCGCGGGGGGCAGCTATAATTCACCCCTCCACTTT
NA,TRBV7-9,TRBD1,TRBJ1-2,CASNKATGTGVYGYTF,TGTGCCAGCAACAAAGCCACCGGGACAGGGGTTTATGGCTACACCTTC
NA,TRBV4-3,TRBD2,TRBJ2-5,CASSQDGASGRETQYF,TGCGCCAGCAGCCAAGATGGTGCTAGCGGGCGGGAGACCCAGTACTTC
NA,TRBV11-2,TRBD1,TRBJ1-6,CASSSLKGADSPLHF,TGTGCCAGCAGCTCCCTGAAGGGGGCGGATTCACCCCTCCACTTT